This T cell receptor beta chain comes out of a study of T cells in narcolepsy. Study background: Healthy controls were enrolled alongside patients with narcolepsy type 1 or type 2. General observations from the study: HCRT-specific and TRIB2-specific autoreactive clonotypes appeared among same-patient CSF and blood CD4+ clonotypes. Reportedly, autoreactive clonotypes were serially detected in patients' blood but not controls'.

Clones were read by immunoSEQ multiplex PCR, and TCRdb kept only the in-frame ones, dropping some. The table records around 18,000 clones, 55% to 75% of them present only once. There are 17 residues in the CDR3. Germline lookup yields CDR1 LGHNA and CDR2 YNFKEQ. Trimming took 0 bases from V and 0 from J; bases not matched to a gene: 4. As concerns this clone: Its antigen is unknown.

The sequence derives from a human donor with narcolepsy. The source material was CD45RA- memory CD8+ T cells from PBMCs. V is TRBV4-2 and J is TRBJ2-3, with 9 nucleotides matching TRBD2. In DNA form, the CDR3 reads TGTGCCAGCAGCCAAGATCCCCTAGCGGGAAGCACAGATACGCAGTATTTT. This gives the protein CASSQDPLAGSTDTQYF.